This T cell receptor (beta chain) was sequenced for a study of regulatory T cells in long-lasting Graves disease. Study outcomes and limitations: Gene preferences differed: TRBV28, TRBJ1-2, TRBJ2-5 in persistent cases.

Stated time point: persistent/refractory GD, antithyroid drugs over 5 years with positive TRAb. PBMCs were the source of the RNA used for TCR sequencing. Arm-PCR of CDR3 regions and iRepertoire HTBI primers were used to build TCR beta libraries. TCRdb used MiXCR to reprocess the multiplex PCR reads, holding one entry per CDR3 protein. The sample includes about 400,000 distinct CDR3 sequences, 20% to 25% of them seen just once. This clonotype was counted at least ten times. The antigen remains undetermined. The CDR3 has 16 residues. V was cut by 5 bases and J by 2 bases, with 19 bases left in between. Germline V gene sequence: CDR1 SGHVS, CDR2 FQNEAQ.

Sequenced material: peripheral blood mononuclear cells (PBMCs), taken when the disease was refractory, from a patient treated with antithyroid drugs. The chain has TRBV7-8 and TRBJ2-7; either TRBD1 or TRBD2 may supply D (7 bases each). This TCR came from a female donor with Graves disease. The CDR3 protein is CASSRLGGGSTYEQYF. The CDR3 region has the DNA TGTGCCAGCAGCCGATTAGGGGGCGGGAGTACCTACGAGCAGTACTTC.